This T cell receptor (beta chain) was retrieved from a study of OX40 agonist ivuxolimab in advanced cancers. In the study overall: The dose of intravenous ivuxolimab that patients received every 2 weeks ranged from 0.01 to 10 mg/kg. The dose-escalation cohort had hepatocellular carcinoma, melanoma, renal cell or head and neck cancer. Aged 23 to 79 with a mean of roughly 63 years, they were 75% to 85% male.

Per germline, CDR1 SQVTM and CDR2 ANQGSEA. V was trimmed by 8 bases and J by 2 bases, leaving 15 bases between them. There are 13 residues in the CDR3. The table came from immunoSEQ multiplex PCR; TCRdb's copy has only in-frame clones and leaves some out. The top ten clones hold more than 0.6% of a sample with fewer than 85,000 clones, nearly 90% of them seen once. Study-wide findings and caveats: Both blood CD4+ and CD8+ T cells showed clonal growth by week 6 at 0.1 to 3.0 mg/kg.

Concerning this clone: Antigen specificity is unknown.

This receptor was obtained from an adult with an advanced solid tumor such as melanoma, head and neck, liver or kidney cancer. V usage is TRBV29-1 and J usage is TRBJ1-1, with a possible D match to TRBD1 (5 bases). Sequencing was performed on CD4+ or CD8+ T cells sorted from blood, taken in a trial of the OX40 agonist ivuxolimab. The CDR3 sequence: CSTRGKTNTEAFF. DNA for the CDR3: TGCAGCACTAGGGGAAAAACTAACACTGAAGCTTTCTTT. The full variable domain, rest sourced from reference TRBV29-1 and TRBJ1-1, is SAVISQKPSRDICQRGTSLTIQCQVDSQVTMMFWYRQQPGQSLTLIATANQGSEATYESGFVIDKFPISRPNLTFSTLTVSNMSPEDSSIYLCSTRGKTNTEAFFGQGTRLTVV.